The TCR beta chain under discussion was sequenced for a study of blood T cell repertoires in COVID-19. Study summary: The cDNA or gDNA used as material had been derived from T cells, B-cell-depleted T cells, or PBMCs.

TCRdb's copy holds only in-frame clones and misses some; the assay was immunoSEQ multiplex PCR. The profile shows more than 150,000 clones, roughly 90% of them singletons. The junction had 8 bases not matched to a gene; V was cut back by 5 bases and J by 5 bases. This CDR3 comprises 15 residues. Germline V gene lookup returns CDR1 MNHEY and CDR2 SVGAGI. The cohort comprised adults aged about 18 to 90 years residing in about two dozen US areas. The study counted Cohort 3 donors as recovered given two negative PCRs, clearance, or symptom resolution. The clonotype originates from a woman in her 30s who had recovered from COVID-19. The chain is built from TRBV6-5 and TRBJ2-5, with TRBD1 matching over 10 bases. The sample comprised PBMCs or T cells enriched from blood (not recorded which). CDR3 sequence (DNA): TGTGCCAGCAGTCCCCGTCCGGGACAGGGGGAGACCCAGTACTTC. Protein product: CASSPRPGQGETQYF.